Following are 2 T cell receptor beta chains from one sample sequenced in a study of T cell responses to AZD1222 COVID-19 vaccine. The table came from immunoSEQ multiplex PCR; TCRdb's copy has only in-frame clones and leaves some out. The sample has 95,000 to 150,000 clones, 90% seen once. The starting material was peripheral blood, obtained on day 0 of AZD1222 vaccination. These receptor sequences come from an adult in good health.

The chain combines TRBV2 with TRBJ2-5, with 7 bases matching TRBD1. J was trimmed by 1 base and V by 6 bases; bases with no gene match: 2. This CDR3 is 13 amino acids long. Per germline, CDR1 SNHLY and CDR2 FYNNEI. CDR3 sequence reads: CASSGQVQETQYF. Written as DNA, the CDR3 is TGTGCCAGCAGCGGACAGGTCCAAGAGACCCAGTACTTC.

The chain recombines TRBV28 with TRBJ2-7, with TRBD2 as a possible D gene (6 bases). Looked up from germline, CDR1 is MDHEN and CDR2 is SYDVKM. CDR3 length: 14 amino acids. V dropped 3 bases and J dropped 0 bases, with 9 bases sitting between them. The CDR3 DNA follows: TGTGCCAGCAGTTTTGGGGGGAGCTCCTACGAGCAGTACTTC. It encodes CASSFGGSSYEQYF.